The clone carrying this T cell receptor beta chain was counted at least ten times. The data were taken from a study of T cells in Graves' hyperthyroidism and ophthalmopathy. Regions amplified from RNA transcripts were the TCR beta CDR3 regions. First-round RT-PCR of the TCR CDR3 relied on the HTBI primer set. One entry per CDR3 protein, called by TCRdb with MiXCR from the multiplex PCR reads. The sample consists of about 320,000 distinct CDR3 sequences, approximately 15% of them appearing once. The material sequenced was blood. The TCR originated in a man aged 25-45 years with Graves' hyperthyroidism.

The CDR3 DNA is TGCGCCAGCAGTTCCGACCTACCCTGGGACGAGCAGTACTTC. Translation: CASSSDLPWDEQYF. V and J are TRBV10-1 and TRBJ2-7; no clear D. Trimming removed 5 bases from V and 5 bases from J, with 16 bases in between. The CDR3 runs to 14 residues. The germline CDR1 and CDR2 sequences are WNHNN and SYGVQD (reference sequence).